A single sample gave rise to the 32 T cell receptor beta chains below, sequenced in a study of regulatory T cells in long-lasting Graves disease. Construction of the TCR beta libraries employed iRepertoire HTBI primers in conjunction with Arm-PCR of CDR3 regions. TCRdb redid the calling of the multiplex PCR reads with MiXCR, one entry per CDR3 protein. The sample contains about 420,000 distinct CDR3 sequences, about 20% of which appear only once. Specified time point: persistent/refractory GD, antithyroid drugs over 5 years with positive TRAb. Preparation of the TCR library used RNA extracted from PBMCs. This specimen was peripheral blood mononuclear cells (PBMCs), taken when the disease was refractory, from a patient treated with antithyroid drugs. The receptors were gathered from a female donor with Graves disease.

V gene TRBV3-1 combines with J gene TRBJ2-4; 10 bases fit TRBD1. CDR1 is LGHDT and CDR2 is YNNKEL in the germline V gene (reference sequence). Unmatched junction bases numbered 10, after V lost 4 bases and J lost 1 base. The CDR3 sequence is 18 residues long. Written as DNA, the CDR3 is TGTGCCAGCAGCCGTCCCGGGACAGGGGTTGGGGCCAAAAACATTCAGTACTTC. It is translated as CASSRPGTGVGAKNIQYF.

The chain has TRBV6-1 and TRBJ2-3; D is unresolved. The CDR3 consists of 15 residues. Trimming took 5 bases from V and 0 from J, leaving 12 bases between them. Looked up from germline, CDR1 is MNHNS and CDR2 is SASEGT. CDR3 protein: CASSLISSSTDTQYF. CDR3 nucleotide sequence: TGTGCCAGCAGTCTCATTAGCAGTAGCACAGATACGCAGTATTTT.

In its sample, this clonotype was seen a few times. The CDR3 DNA is TGTGCCAGCAGCTCGGGACTAGCGGGAGCAACCTACGAGCAGTACTTC. Its translation: CASSSGLAGATYEQYF. This chain connects TRBV5-5 to TRBJ2-7; 14 nucleotides match TRBD2. J was trimmed by 2 bases and V by 3 bases; bases with no gene match: 4. The germline V gene encodes CDR1 SGHKS and CDR2 YYEKEE (reference sequence). The CDR3 covers 16 residues.

This clonotype was counted ten times or more. V usage is TRBV20-1 and J usage is TRBJ2-5; 8 bases map to TRBD2. The junction had 5 bases not matched to a gene; V was cut back by 6 bases and J by 2 bases. The CDR3 contains 13 residues. The V gene's germline CDR1 is DFQATT and CDR2 SNEGSKA (reference sequence). Written as DNA, the CDR3 is TGCAGTGCCGTGACTAGCGTACAAGAGACCCAGTACTTC. This sequence encodes CSAVTSVQETQYF.

The sample holds many counts of this clonotype. J is TRBJ2-7 and V is TRBV13, with a tentative D call TRBD1 (5 bases). V shed 6 bases and J shed 2 bases, with 14 bases lying between them. Germline values: CDR1 PRHDT, CDR2 FYEKMQ (reference sequence). The CDR3 extends over 14 amino acids. The chain's CDR3 is CASRNVQGTYEQYF. The CDR3 region has the DNA TGTGCCAGCAGAAACGTCCAGGGCACCTACGAGCAGTACTTC.

This clonotype was recorded at least ten times. V usage is TRBV7-2 and J usage is TRBJ2-7; a possible D gene is TRBD2 (5 bases). Looked up from germline, CDR1 is SGHTA and CDR2 is FQGNSA. With 5 bases removed from V and 0 bases from J, the gap between germline ends came to 8 bases. The CDR3 covers 13 residues. The CDR3 sequence is CASSRGYSYEQYF. CDR3 nucleotides: TGTGCCAGCAGCCGGGGTTACTCCTACGAGCAGTACTTC.

The chain joins TRBV19 to TRBJ2-7; 7 nucleotides align to TRBD2. The CDR3 covers 15 residues. J lost 0 bases, V lost 5 bases, and 7 bases had no gene match. Germline loops: CDR1 LNHDA, CDR2 SQIVND (reference sequence). The CDR3 is CASSRTSESSYEQYF. In DNA, the CDR3 is TGTGCCAGTAGTCGTACTAGCGAGAGCTCCTACGAGCAGTACTTC.

J is TRBJ1-1 and V is TRBV6-2 or TRBV6-3; D call uncertain. The CDR3 totals 14 residues. Germline V gene data show CDR1 as MNHEY and CDR2 as SVGEGT. Trimming cost V 0 bases and J 3 bases, with 8 bases left between them. For the CDR3, the DNA is TGTGCCAGCAGTTACTCCTCCAGCCACACTGAAGCTTTCTTT. Its protein is CASSYSSSHTEAFF.

This clonotype came up many times. The CDR3 reads CASSLDPGAQETQYF. For the CDR3, the DNA is TGTGCCAGCAGCTTAGATCCAGGGGCCCAAGAGACCCAGTACTTC. The chain recombines TRBV11-2 with TRBJ2-5; a possible D gene is TRBD1 (6 bases). V was clipped by 0 bases and J by 1 base, with 9 bases between them. The CDR3 totals 15 residues. Germline-derived CDR1 and CDR2 are SGHAT and FQNNGV.

The chain uses TRBV9 and TRBJ2-7; TRBD1 or TRBD2 may be the D gene (6 bases each). In germline, CDR1 is SGDLS, CDR2 YYNGEE. V was clipped by 4 bases and J by 2 bases, with 19 bases between them. This CDR3 has 16 residues. CDR3 nucleotide sequence: TGTGCCAGCAGCATAACCCCGGGGGCTACTCCCTACGAGCAGTACTTC. It codes for CASSITPGATPYEQYF.

In this sample, this clonotype turned up a few times. The genes are TRBV7-9 and TRBJ2-2; possibly TRBD2 for D (6 bases). This CDR3 is built from 14 residues. From germline, CDR1 is SEHNR and CDR2 FQNEAQ (reference sequence). The V end was cut by 7 bases, the J end by 0 bases, with 9 bases between. The CDR3: CASKASANTGELFF. DNA of the CDR3: TGTGCCAGCAAAGCTAGCGCGAACACCGGGGAGCTGTTTTTT.

The chain uses TRBV12-3 or TRBV12-4 and TRBJ2-7, with TRBD2 matching over 8 bases. V lost 5 bases and J lost 3; bases outside the gene matches: 9. CDR3 length: 15 residues. CDR3 protein: CASSEGSGNYYEQYF. In DNA, the CDR3 is TGTGCCAGCAGTGAAGGTAGCGGGAATTACTACGAGCAGTACTTC.

The rearrangement joins TRBV25-1 to TRBJ2-5, with D maybe TRBD1 (6 bases). V lost 7 bases and J 4 bases, leaving 13 bases between the germline ends. The germline V gene has CDR1 MGHDK and CDR2 SYGVNS. There are 13 residues in the CDR3. DNA for the CDR3: TGTGCCAGCATAAGTACAGGGTCAGAGACCCAGTACTTC. It encodes CASISTGSETQYF.

The chain has TRBV15 and TRBJ2-7, with TRBD1 as a possible D gene (6 bases). Trimming shortened V by 0 bases and J by 0 bases, and 15 bases separated the two germline ends. Germline V gene data show CDR1 as LNHNV and CDR2 as YYDKDF (reference sequence). This CDR3 comprises 17 residues. The CDR3, as DNA: TGTGCCACCAGCAGAGATAGGGATGGGACAATCTCCTACGAGCAGTACTTC. Protein sequence: CATSRDRDGTISYEQYF.

The V and J genes are TRBV5-1 and TRBJ1-5; D is uncertain. V lost 0 bases and J 4 bases, leaving 8 bases between the germline ends. The CDR3 has 14 amino acids. The germline CDR1 and CDR2 sequences are SGHRS and YFSETQ. CDR3 sequence (DNA): TGCGCCAGCAGCTTGGGAGGGTGGAATCAGCCCCAGCATTTT. Protein product: CASSLGGWNQPQHF. The whole variable domain, remainder taken from reference TRBV5-1 and TRBJ1-5, is KAGVTQTPRYLIKTRGQQVTLSCSPISGHRSVSWYQQTPGQGLQFLFEYFSETQRNKGNFPGRFSGRQFSNSRSEMNVSTLELGDSALYLCASSLGGWNQPQHFGDGTRLSIL.

This clonotype was observed once. The V gene is TRBV2, the J gene TRBJ2-1; a weak D match, TRBD2 (5 bases). From germline, CDR1 is SNHLY and CDR2 FYNNEI. The CDR3 sequence is 15 residues long. Trimming took 9 bases from V and 8 from J, leaving 23 bases between them. The CDR3 bases are TGTGCCAGTCGTCCGGCCTGGGGAGAATCGGATGAGCAGTTCTTC. Translating gives CASRPAWGESDEQFF.

This clonotype was observed many times. The chain employs TRBV6-1 and TRBJ2-7; a weak D match, TRBD2 (5 bases). The V gene lost 9 bases and the J gene lost 2 bases, with 14 bases spanning the gap. Germline-derived CDR1 and CDR2 are MNHNS and SASEGT. CDR3 length equals 13 residues. This chain's CDR3 is CASRAEPTYEQYF. The CDR3 DNA reads TGTGCCAGTCGAGCGGAGCCCACCTACGAGCAGTACTTC.

CDR3 region: CASGIGQPQHF. The CDR3 DNA reads as TGTGCCAGCGGCATCGGTCAGCCCCAGCATTTT. The chain links TRBV6-1 to TRBJ1-5; D gene uncertain. Germline lookup yields CDR1 MNHNS and CDR2 SASEGT. V dropped 8 bases and J dropped 6 bases, with 8 bases sitting between them. The CDR3 has 11 residues.

This clonotype was recorded many times. The rearrangement uses TRBV28 and TRBJ1-5; D is undetermined. V shed 5 bases and J shed 6 bases, with 8 bases lying between them. Germline V gene sequence: CDR1 MDHEN, CDR2 SYDVKM. This CDR3 region has 12 residues. CDR3 in amino acids: CASSDRIQPQHF. Written as DNA, the CDR3 is TGTGCCAGCAGTGACCGAATTCAGCCCCAGCATTTT. Together with reference TRBV28 and TRBJ1-5, the CDR3 gives the full variable domain: DVKVTQSSRYLVKRTGEKVFLECVQDMDHENMFWYRQDPGLGLRLIYFSYDVKMKEKGDIPEGYSVSREKKERFSLILESASTNQTSMYLCASSDRIQPQHFGDGTRLSIL.

This clonotype was counted at least ten times. The V gene is TRBV20-1, the J gene TRBJ2-7; 7 bases map to TRBD1. Germline V gives CDR1 DFQATT, CDR2 SNEGSKA (reference sequence). The trim removed 3 bases at V and 0 bases at J, leaving 11 bases unmatched. CDR3 length equals 16 residues. DNA for the CDR3: TGCAGTGCTAGGGCCCCCGGGACAGCCGACTCCTACGAGCAGTACTTC. This sequence encodes CSARAPGTADSYEQYF.

The table lists this clonotype with a few counts. The chain carries TRBV30 and TRBJ2-7, with TRBD2 matching 9 bases. CDR3 size: 15 residues. CDR1 and CDR2 (germline): GTSNPN, SVGIG (reference sequence). Unmatched junction bases numbered 6, after V lost 1 base and J lost 2 bases. The CDR3 nucleotides are TGTGCCTGGAGTGATGGGAGACTAGCGGCCTACGAGCAGTACTTC. It translates to CAWSDGRLAAYEQYF.

This clonotype has ten or more counts. This CDR3 is CASTPGEGRSSGANVLTF. The CDR3, as DNA: TGTGCCAGCACCCCCGGAGAGGGGCGCAGCTCTGGGGCCAACGTCCTGACTTTC. The rearrangement uses TRBV2 and TRBJ2-6; tentatively, D is TRBD1 or TRBD2 (5 bases each). The CDR3 extends over 18 amino acids. Germline CDR1 reads SNHLY; CDR2 reads FYNNEI. V dropped 7 bases and J dropped 0 bases, with 19 bases sitting between them.

The chain links TRBV3-1 to TRBJ2-5; TRBD2 aligns across 10 bases. Germline V gene data show CDR1 as LGHDT and CDR2 as YNNKEL (reference sequence). The V segment lost 4 bases and the J segment 1 base; nucleotides outside the gene matches: 3. This CDR3 spans 15 amino acids. Here the CDR3 reads CASSRSGGGQETQYF. DNA of the CDR3: TGTGCCAGCAGCCGCAGCGGGGGGGGCCAAGAGACCCAGTACTTC.

This clonotype was counted only a few times. The gene calls are TRBV29-1 and TRBJ1-1; no clear D. V was clipped by 5 bases and J by 0 bases, with 13 bases between them. Germline CDR1 and CDR2: SQVTM and ANQGSEA. The CDR3 covers 14 residues. The CDR3 DNA follows: TGCAGCGTTAGATATCCGGGGTTGAACACTGAAGCTTTCTTT. Translating it yields CSVRYPGLNTEAFF. The entire variable domain, with the rest obtained from reference TRBV29-1 and TRBJ1-1, is as follows: SAVISQKPSRDICQRGTSLTIQCQVDSQVTMMFWYRQQPGQSLTLIATANQGSEATYESGFVIDKFPISRPNLTFSTLTVSNMSPEDSSIYLCSVRYPGLNTEAFFGQGTRLTVV.

This clonotype has more than one count but fewer than ten. V usage is TRBV16 and J usage is TRBJ2-4; the D gene is possibly TRBD2 (6 bases). V lost 3 bases, J lost 3 bases, and 6 bases lay in between. CDR1 and CDR2 from the germline V gene are KGHSY and FQNENV. The CDR3 consists of 13 residues. The chain's CDR3 is CASSQGGKNIQYF. The CDR3 nucleotides read TGTGCCAGCAGCCAGGGAGGCAAAAACATTCAGTACTTC.

On this clonotype itself: The junction and the germline gene differ at one end; a read error may be behind it. The chain recombines TRBV7-8 with TRBJ2-7; D is undetermined. CDR1 is SGHVS, CDR2 FQNEAQ, per germline. The CDR3 is 15 amino acids. DNA for the CDR3: TGTGCCAGCAGCTTCGGACCGGGTCCAAACTACGAGCAGCACTTC. This codes for CASSFGPGPNYEQHF.

With respect to this clonotype: A read error may be the cause here, since a much bigger clone is one base away. J is TRBJ2-2 and V is TRBV6-1; 8 nucleotides agree with TRBD1. The germline V gene has CDR1 MNHNS and CDR2 SASEGT. The CDR3 sequence is 19 residues long. CDR3 residues: CASRSTGEAKKWRTGELIF. The CDR3 coding sequence is TGTGCCAGCAGATCGACAGGGGAAGCGAAGAAGTGGCGCACCGGGGAGCTGATTTTT.

This clonotype showed up many times. The V gene is TRBV6-1, the J gene TRBJ2-7; TRBD1 matches at 9 bases. The V and J ends lost 4 bases and 1 base, in that order; junction bases with no gene match: 5. The CDR3 is made up of 15 amino acids. Germline CDR1 and CDR2: MNHNS and SASEGT. DNA of the CDR3: TGTGCCAGCAGTGCCGAAGGGACAGGGTCCTACGAGCAGTACTTC. Encoded protein: CASSAEGTGSYEQYF.

To note about this clonotype: This may arise from a read error, as a much more abundant clone is one base away. The CDR3 region has the DNA TGCAGTATACAGGGGGCAGTTACTCAGCCCCAGCATTTT. The encoded protein is CSIQGAVTQPQHF. V is TRBV20-1 and J is TRBJ1-5; 9 bases line up with TRBD1. The CDR3 contains 13 residues. J gave up 6 bases and V 8 bases, and 8 bases lay outside the gene matches. CDR1 and CDR2 (germline): DFQATT, SNEGSKA (reference sequence).

This clonotype was picked up many times. This chain joins TRBV28 and TRBJ1-5, with D possibly TRBD1 on 6 matching bases. This CDR3 spans 15 amino acids. The V and J ends lost 8 bases and 4 bases respectively, with 18 bases between them. The germline V gene encodes CDR1 MDHEN and CDR2 SYDVKM. CDR3 nucleotides: TGTGCCAGCGTTGTGGGGGGCGCGAGGAATCAGCCCCAGCATTTT. Residues: CASVVGGARNQPQHF.

The rearrangement uses TRBV5-5 and TRBJ2-1, with 9 nucleotides matching TRBD2. V gave up 4 bases and J gave up 10 bases; unmatched junction bases: 15. The CDR3 length is 16 residues. Germline assignment: CDR1 SGHKS and CDR2 YYEKEE (reference sequence). CDR3: CASSHGLAGVREEQFF. CDR3 in DNA: TGTGCCAGCAGCCACGGATTAGCGGGGGTGAGGGAGGAGCAGTTCTTC.

This clonotype was recorded at least ten times. The genes are TRBV2 and TRBJ1-5; D is unresolved. The CDR3 runs 13 residues. CDR1 and CDR2 from the germline V gene are SNHLY and FYNNEI. With 6 bases removed from V and 6 bases from J, the gap between germline ends came to 12 bases. The CDR3 spells CASSDRRVQPQHF. The CDR3 DNA reads TGTGCCAGCAGCGACCGTAGAGTTCAGCCCCAGCATTTT. Filled out from reference TRBV2 and TRBJ1-5, the complete variable domain reads EPEVTQTPSHQVTQMGQEVILRCVPISNHLYFYWYRQILGQKVEFLVSFYNNEISEKSEIFDDQFSVERPDGSNFTLKIRSTKLEDSAMYFCASSDRRVQPQHFGDGTRLSIL.